The rows below give T cell receptor beta chains drawn from one sample of a study of cytomegalovirus exposure and HLA in healthy donors. Sequencing used immunoSEQ multiplex PCR; TCRdb keeps in-frame clones, though not all of them. The sample shows 55,000 to 65,000 clones, 75% to 95% of them seen only once. Sequenced material: PBMCs. The receptors stem from a man between 18 and 29 years old in good health and CMV-seronegative. Both conserved end residues are part of each CDR3. Fields, in order: clone size, V gene, D gene, J gene, CDR3 protein, CDR3 DNA. The D gene is left open where the match is weak. Where a row states a size, it is once, few, many or the class of an expanded clone; other rows omit it.

>few|TRBV13|-|TRBJ2-7
CASSSTPGGYEQYF
TGTGCCAGCAGTTCCACCCCTGGGGGGTACGAGCAGTACTTC
>-|TRBV19|-|TRBJ2-1
CASSIGLGGYEQFF
TGTGCCAGTAGTATAGGACTAGGGGGCTATGAGCAGTTCTTC
>-|TRBV9|TRBD2|TRBJ2-1
CASSIETSGTYNEQFF
TGTGCCAGCAGCATAGAGACTAGCGGTACCTACAATGAGCAGTTCTTC
>-|TRBV15|TRBD2|TRBJ2-7
CATSRDGRLYEQYF
TGTGCCACCAGCAGAGACGGGAGGCTGTACGAGCAGTACTTC
>-|TRBV4-1|-|TRBJ1-3
CASSQDRGGNTIYF
TGCGCCAGCAGCCAAGATCGAGGCGGAAACACCATATATTTT
>-|TRBV2|-|TRBJ1-1
CASSEGGRVGTEAFF
TGTGCCAGCAGTGAAGGGGGCAGGGTGGGCACTGAAGCTTTCTTT
>-|TRBV5-1|-|TRBJ2-2
CASSVDTYTGELFF
TGCGCCAGCAGCGTGGACACCTACACCGGGGAGCTGTTTTTT
>once|TRBV30|-|TRBJ2-7
CAWTTGRYEQYF
TGTGCCTGGACTACGGGGAGGTACGAGCAGTACTTC
>-|TRBV7-3|-|TRBJ2-7
CASSLAPGDIYEQYF
TGTGCCAGCAGCTTAGCCCCAGGGGATATTTACGAGCAGTACTTC
>-|TRBV7-2|-|TRBJ1-1
CASSLQADSYVSFF
TGTGCCAGCAGCTTACAAGCGGACAGTTACGTGTCTTTCTTT
>-|TRBV15|TRBD2|TRBJ2-7
CATSDLLKTSGVYYEQYF
TGTGCCACCAGCGACCTTTTAAAAACTAGCGGAGTCTATTACGAGCAGTACTTC
>-|TRBV9|TRBD1|TRBJ1-2
CASSTRTGSTNYGYTF
TGTGCCAGCAGCACGCGGACAGGCAGCACCAACTATGGCTACACCTTC
>-|TRBV7-2|-|TRBJ2-3
CASSLSVGTDTQYF
TGTGCCAGCAGCTTATCGGTGGGCACAGATACGCAGTATTTT
>-|TRBV4-1|-|TRBJ2-2
CASSHVPSVDTGELFF
TGCGCCAGCAGCCACGTCCCTAGCGTAGACACCGGGGAGCTGTTTTTT
>medium-sized|TRBV7-8|-|TRBJ1-4
CASSSVAGRGAYKKLFF
TGTGCCAGCAGCTCCGTAGCGGGTAGGGGGGCCTACAAAAAACTGTTTTTT
>-|TRBV11-2|TRBD2|TRBJ2-1
CASSLGLAPPSAEQFF
TGTGCCAGCAGCTTGGGACTAGCGCCGCCGTCGGCTGAGCAGTTCTTC
>-|TRBV4-1|TRBD2|TRBJ2-2
CASSLRGTRDTGELFF
TGCGCCAGCAGCCTAAGGGGGACTAGGGACACCGGGGAGCTGTTTTTT
>-|TRBV27|-|TRBJ2-1
CASTTYRVYSYNEQFF
TGTGCCAGCACCACTTACAGGGTGTATTCCTACAATGAGCAGTTCTTC
>-|TRBV28|-|TRBJ2-1
CASRGTPYNEQFF
TGTGCCAGCCGCGGGACTCCTTACAATGAGCAGTTCTTC
>-|TRBV28|-|TRBJ1-2
CASIPPGGQNYGYTF
TGTGCCAGCATCCCCCCGGGGGGACAAAACTATGGCTACACCTTC
>once|TRBV28|-|TRBJ1-2
CASSLFDRNWHGYTF
TGTGCCAGCAGTTTATTCGACAGGAACTGGCATGGCTACACCTTC
>-|TRBV28|-|TRBJ2-3
CASRTASGSTDTQYF
TGTGCCAGCAGAACGGCTAGTGGGAGCACAGATACGCAGTATTTT
>-|TRBV5-4|TRBD1|TRBJ1-4
CASSSGDRGLEKLFF
TGTGCCAGCAGCTCAGGGGACAGGGGGCTTGAAAAACTGTTTTTT
>-|TRBV18|TRBD2|TRBJ2-1
CASSPATGTSGKQSYNEQFF
TGTGCCAGCTCACCAGCTACCGGGACTAGCGGGAAACAATCCTACAATGAGCAGTTCTTC
>-|TRBV7-6|TRBD2|TRBJ2-2
CASSLATSGISGELFF
TGTGCCAGCAGCTTAGCGACTAGCGGGATCTCCGGGGAGCTGTTTTTT
>-|TRBV27|-|TRBJ1-5
CASSFGGGQPQHF
TGTGCCAGCAGCTTCGGGGGAGGTCAGCCCCAGCATTTT
>-|TRBV9|TRBD2|TRBJ2-3
CASSVWGLAGAPPRTDTQYF
TGTGCCAGCAGCGTATGGGGACTAGCGGGAGCTCCACCCCGCACAGATACGCAGTATTTT
>once|TRBV6-5|TRBD1|TRBJ1-1
CASIDRGGGRQAFF
TGTGCCAGCATCGACAGGGGCGGGGGTCGTCAAGCTTTCTTT
>-|TRBV10-2|TRBD2|TRBJ2-3
CASRGTSGSTDTQYF
TGCGCCAGCAGAGGCACTAGCGGGAGCACAGATACGCAGTATTTT
>-|TRBV2|-|TRBJ1-4
CASTRDNEKLFF
TGTGCCAGCACCCGGGATAATGAAAAACTGTTTTTT
>-|TRBV6-5|-|TRBJ2-2
CASSYSTVGELFF
TGTGCCAGCAGTTACTCGACAGTCGGGGAGCTGTTTTTT
>-|TRBV9|-|TRBJ2-5
CASSVTLQETQYF
TGTGCCAGCAGCGTCACTCTCCAAGAGACCCAGTACTTC
>-|TRBV5-1|TRBD2|TRBJ2-1
CASRAGTSGIHEQFF
TGCGCCAGCAGAGCGGGGACTAGCGGGATACATGAGCAGTTCTTC
>-|TRBV18|TRBD1|TRBJ1-2
CASSPTTGANGYTF
TGTGCCAGCTCACCCACCACAGGGGCCAACGGCTACACCTTC
>-|TRBV29-1|-|TRBJ2-7
CGAQQGSSYEQYF
TGCGGGGCCCAACAGGGTTCCTCCTACGAGCAGTACTTC
>-|TRBV5-1|-|TRBJ2-5
CASSLDRVARETQYF
TGCGCCAGCAGCTTGGACAGGGTGGCTAGGGAGACCCAGTACTTC
>few|TRBV5-1|TRBD2|TRBJ2-6
CASSEPPGLAGVGANVLTF
TGCGCCAGCAGCGAACCACCGGGGCTAGCGGGAGTTGGGGCCAACGTCCTGACTTTC
>-|TRBV2|-|TRBJ1-1
CASSRGVLYTEAFF
TGTGCCAGCAGTAGGGGTGTTTTATACACTGAAGCTTTCTTT
>-|TRBV7-9|-|TRBJ2-1
CASSAGQPPFF
TGTGCCAGCAGTGCGGGACAGCCCCCGTTCTTC
>-|TRBV28|TRBD1|TRBJ2-7
CASSLVSGLEGTVQYF
TGTGCCAGCAGTTTGGTTAGTGGGCTTGAGGGGACAGTGCAGTACTTC